This TCR beta chain is drawn from a study of CD8+ T cells in alopecia areata. RNA, once extracted, was reverse transcribed into cDNA for use as the sequencing template. Produced via immunoSEQ multiplex PCR; TCRdb's table is partial and in-frame only. The table includes fewer than 90,000 clones, roughly 51% detected once. To note about this clone: The target antigen is unknown.

With 0 bases removed from V and 15 bases from J, the gap between germline ends came to 10 bases. Germline values: CDR1 SGDLS, CDR2 YYNGEE. The CDR3 spans 11 residues. Study-level results: In lesional scalp, particularly from alopecia totalis/universalis, clonality was higher than in normal scalp. Whereas mice showed it more clearly, TCR sharing across patients was murkier, possibly because of HLA.

The authors sorted CD4+ and CD8+ T cells from PBMCs. The rearrangement links TRBV9 to TRBJ2-1; D gene uncertain. This clonotype originated in a human donor with alopecia areata. Sequencing used NKG2D-high CD8+ T cells sorted from blood. The CDR3 region has the DNA TGTGCCAGCAGCGTAGGGAATTTGGTGTTCTTC. It is translated as CASSVGNLVFF.